This TCR beta chain was captured by sequencing in a study of spatial heterogeneity in lung cancer. General study findings and limits: For expanded intratumoral alpha and beta TCRs, counts tracked tumor mutation counts.

In its sample, this clonotype was seen many times. The target antigen is unknown. TCRdb fed the 5' RACE reads into MiXCR, producing one record per CDR3 protein. The sample has about 11,000 distinct CDR3 sequences, approximately 5.1% seen once. This CDR3 is built from 17 residues. Germline V gives CDR1 MNHEY, CDR2 SVGEGT. V dropped 6 bases and J dropped 2 bases, with 21 bases sitting between them. Time point of the sample: sample taken at primary tumor resection. The TCR comes from a male donor with early-stage non-small cell lung cancer. The material sequenced was lung tumor tissue, taken at surgery. The chain combines TRBV6-2 or TRBV6-3 with TRBJ2-3, with D perhaps matching TRBD1 or TRBD2 (5 bases each). CDR3 protein: CASSTPRRGALTDTQYF. CDR3 sequence (DNA): TGTGCCAGCAGCACCCCCCGTCGAGGGGCCCTCACAGATACGCAGTATTTT.